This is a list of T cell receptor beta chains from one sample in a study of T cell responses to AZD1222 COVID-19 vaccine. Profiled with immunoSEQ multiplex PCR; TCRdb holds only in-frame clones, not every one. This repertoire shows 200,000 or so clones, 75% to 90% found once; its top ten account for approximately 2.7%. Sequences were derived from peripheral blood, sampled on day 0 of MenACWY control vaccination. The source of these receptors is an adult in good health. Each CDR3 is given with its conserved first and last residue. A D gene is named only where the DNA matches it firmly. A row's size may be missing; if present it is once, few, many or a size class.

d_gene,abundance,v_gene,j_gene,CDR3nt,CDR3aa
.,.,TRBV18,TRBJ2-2,TGTGCCAGCTCACCCGTCTTTGCGAACACCGGGGAGCTGTTTTTT,CASSPVFANTGELFF
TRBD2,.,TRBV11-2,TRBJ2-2,TGTGCCAGCAGCTCGGCGGGGGGGAACACCGGGGAGCTGTTTTTT,CASSSAGGNTGELFF
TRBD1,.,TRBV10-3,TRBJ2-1,TGTGCCACCGGGGACAGCTCCTACAATGAGCAGTTCTTC,CATGDSSYNEQFF
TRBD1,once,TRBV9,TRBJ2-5,TGTGCCAGCAGCGCGGGGACAGTTAAGCAAGAGACCCAGTACTTC,CASSAGTVKQETQYF
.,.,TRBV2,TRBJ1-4,TGTGCCAGCAGTGGCGGGGGGATGGCTCTTAATGAAAAACTGTTTTTT,CASSGGGMALNEKLFF
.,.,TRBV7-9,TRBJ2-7,TGTGCCAGCAGCTTCGACGGGGGGCTGAACGAGCAGTACTTC,CASSFDGGLNEQYF
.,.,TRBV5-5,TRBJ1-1,TGTGCCAGCAAAAGGGATCCCACTGAAGCTTTCTTT,CASKRDPTEAFF
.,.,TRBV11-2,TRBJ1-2,TGTGCCAGCAGCCCGAGCCCAGTAACTAACTATGGCTACACCTTC,CASSPSPVTNYGYTF
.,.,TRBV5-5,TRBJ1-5,TGTGCCAGCAGCCGGGATGAGGTGGGTGGTCAGCCCCAGCATTTT,CASSRDEVGGQPQHF
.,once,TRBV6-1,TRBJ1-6,TGTGCCAGCAGTGAAAGTCTGATTCTACCCCTCCACTTT,CASSESLILPLHF
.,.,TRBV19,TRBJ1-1,TGTGCCAGTAGTATAGTCGGTGGTGAGACTGAAGCTTTCTTT,CASSIVGGETEAFF
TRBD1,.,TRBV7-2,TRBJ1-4,TGTGCCAGCAGCTCGCCGGGACAGGGGGTTGAAAAACTGTTTTTT,CASSSPGQGVEKLFF
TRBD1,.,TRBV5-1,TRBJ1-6,TGCGCCAGCAGCTTGAGGGCAGGGGGAAGCTCCTATAATTCACCCCTCCACTTT,CASSLRAGGSSYNSPLHF
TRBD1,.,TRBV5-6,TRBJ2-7,TGTGCCAGCAGACGGACAGGGGTCTACGAGCAGTACTTC,CASRRTGVYEQYF
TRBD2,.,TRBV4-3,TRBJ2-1,TGCGCCAGCAGCCCGACTAGCGGGGGGTCCTACAATGAGCAGTTCTTC,CASSPTSGGSYNEQFF
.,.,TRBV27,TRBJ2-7,TGTGCCAGCAGTTCCCCCTTCGAACGTGGGAGCGAGCAGTACTTC,CASSSPFERGSEQYF
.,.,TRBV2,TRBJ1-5,TGTGCCAGCAGCCTACCGGGAGGGGAAGGGGGTCAGCCCCAGCATTTT,CASSLPGGEGGQPQHF
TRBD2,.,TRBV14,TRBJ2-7,TGTGCCAGCAGCCAAGGTATTAGCGGGGGGGCTAGAATCTACGAGCAGTACTTC,CASSQGISGGARIYEQYF
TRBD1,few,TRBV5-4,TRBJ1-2,TGTGCCAGCAGCCCTCCGGGACAGCGCTATGGCTACACCTTC,CASSPPGQRYGYTF
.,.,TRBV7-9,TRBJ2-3,TGTGCCAGCAGCCAACTGATAGTAGATACGCAGTATTTT,CASSQLIVDTQYF
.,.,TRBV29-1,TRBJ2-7,TGCAGCGTACTAACTACGGAGGGCCGGACCGAGCAGTACTTC,CSVLTTEGRTEQYF
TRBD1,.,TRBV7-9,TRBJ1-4,TGTGCCAGCAGCTTGGGACAGGGGACAACTAATGAAAAACTGTTTTTT,CASSLGQGTTNEKLFF
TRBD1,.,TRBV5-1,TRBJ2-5,TGCGCCAGCAGCTCCAGGGACAGCCACCAAGAGACCCAGTACTTC,CASSSRDSHQETQYF
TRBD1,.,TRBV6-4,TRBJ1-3,TGTGCCAGCAGTGACGGGACAGGATATTTT,CASSDGTGYF
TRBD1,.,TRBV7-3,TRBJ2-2,TGTGCCAGCAGGACAGGGGGGAACACCGGGGAGCTGTTTTTT,CASRTGGNTGELFF
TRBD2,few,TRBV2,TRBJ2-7,TGTGCCAGCAGGGGGACTAGATCCTACGAGCAGTACTTC,CASRGTRSYEQYF
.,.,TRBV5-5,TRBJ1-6,TGTGCCAGCAGTCGGCAGGGGTATGATAATTCACCCCTCCACTTT,CASSRQGYDNSPLHF
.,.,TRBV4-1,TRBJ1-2,TGCGCCAGCAGCCGGGGGTCGGGAGGCTACACCTTC,CASSRGSGGYTF
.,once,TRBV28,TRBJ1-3,TGTGCCAGCAGTTTGGGGACGGAGGGAAACACCATATATTTT,CASSLGTEGNTIYF
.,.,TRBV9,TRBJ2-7,TGTGCCAGCAGCGTAGATGGGGGCGTGAGGGAGCAGTACTTC,CASSVDGGVREQYF
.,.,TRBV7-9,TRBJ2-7,TGTGCCAGCAGCCAAGTGGGGGCCGATTCCTACGAGCAGTACTTC,CASSQVGADSYEQYF